One sample yielded the 25 T cell receptor beta chains listed below, sequenced in a study of shared clonotypes between healthy human individuals. Profiled with immunoSEQ multiplex PCR; TCRdb holds only in-frame clones, not every one. This sample has some 2,000,000 clones, with around 95% found just once. Sequenced material: naive CD4+ T cells sorted from blood. As for subset: CD45RA+ positively selected. The receptors derive from a man between 18 and 35 years old in good health.

V is TRBV4-1 and J is TRBJ2-5, with 7 bases aligning to TRBD2. V trimming: 3 bases; J trimming: 1 base; junction bases outside the gene matches: 8. The CDR3 length is 16 residues. Germline CDR1 is MGHRA and CDR2 is YSYEKL. CDR3 sequence: CASSQGSGRFQETQYF. The CDR3 DNA is TGCGCCAGCAGCCAGGGTTCCGGGAGGTTCCAAGAGACCCAGTACTTC.

This chain connects TRBV19 to TRBJ1-4; D is perhaps TRBD1 (5 bases). V lost 4 bases and J 0 bases, leaving 6 bases between the germline ends. The CDR3 extends over 14 amino acids. In germline, CDR1 is LNHDA, CDR2 SQIVND (reference sequence). In nucleotides, the CDR3 is TGTGCCAGTAGTAGGACAACAACTAATGAAAAACTGTTTTTT. Its translation is CASSRTTTNEKLFF.

The gene calls are TRBV7-2 and TRBJ2-7; 15 bases are a match to TRBD2. Trimming removed 3 bases from V and 1 base from J; junction bases left unmatched: 7. Germline V gene sequence: CDR1 SGHTA, CDR2 FQGNSA. The CDR3 length is 18 residues. The CDR3 reads CASSFGTSGGPISYEQYF. The CDR3 DNA is TGTGCCAGCAGCTTTGGGACTAGCGGGGGGCCGATTTCCTACGAGCAGTACTTC.

The genes are TRBV18 and TRBJ2-1; D possibly corresponds to TRBD2 (5 bases). V lost 1 base and J lost 7, with 17 bases in between. The CDR3 extends over 16 amino acids. Germline lookup yields CDR1 KGHSH and CDR2 LQKENI. DNA of the CDR3: TGTGCCAGCTCACCACTACTAGATAGCTCGGGGAATGAGCAGTTCTTC. Its protein is CASSPLLDSSGNEQFF.

The chain uses TRBV11-3 and TRBJ2-5; 10 bases fit TRBD2. Germline lookup yields CDR1 SGHNT and CDR2 YENEEA. The trim removed 5 bases at V and 5 bases at J, leaving 8 bases unmatched. The CDR3 consists of 15 residues. In DNA, the CDR3 is TGTGCCAGCAGCCCTAGCGGGGGAAGGATGGAGACCCAGTACTTC. This sequence encodes CASSPSGGRMETQYF.

The chain uses TRBV10-3 and TRBJ1-4, with a tentative D call TRBD1 (6 bases). The germline gives CDR1 ENHRY, CDR2 SYGVKD. Trimming took 4 bases from V and 4 from J, leaving 13 bases between them. The CDR3 consists of 15 residues. The CDR3: CAISVGDTVNEKLFF. For the CDR3, the DNA is TGTGCCATCAGTGTTGGGGACACAGTTAATGAAAAACTGTTTTTT.

The chain couples TRBV4-1 to TRBJ2-1; TRBD2 agrees at 7 bases. The CDR3 has 15 amino acids. V lost 0 bases, J lost 5 bases, and 4 bases stayed unmatched. Germline CDR1 is MGHRA and CDR2 is YSYEKL. CDR3 sequence: CASSQDSGGHNEQFF. The CDR3 DNA is TGCGCCAGCAGCCAAGATTCGGGGGGACACAATGAGCAGTTCTTC.

The chain joins TRBV15 to TRBJ1-1, with 9 bases that match TRBD1. Germline values: CDR1 LNHNV, CDR2 YYDKDF (reference sequence). The CDR3 loop spans 16 amino acids. The trim removed 0 bases at V and 5 bases at J, leaving 7 bases unmatched. CDR3 sequence: CATSRENPGTGTEAFF. CDR3 in DNA: TGTGCCACCAGCAGAGAAAACCCCGGGACAGGGACTGAAGCTTTCTTT.

The chain carries TRBV5-6 and TRBJ2-5, with 9 bases that match TRBD2. Germline loops: CDR1 SGHDT, CDR2 YYEEEE. The CDR3 totals 13 residues. With V trimmed by 4 bases and J by 8 bases, 6 bases remained unmatched. Written as DNA, the CDR3 is TGTGCCAGCAGCCCCCCTAGCGGGATTACCCAGTACTTC. Protein: CASSPPSGITQYF.

The chain links TRBV5-4 to TRBJ2-3, with D hard to call. Germline V gene lookup returns CDR1 SGHNT and CDR2 YYREEE (reference sequence). The CDR3 loop spans 13 amino acids. V lost 1 base and J lost 4, with 7 bases in between. The CDR3 loop reads CASSLKGPDTQYF. The CDR3 nucleotides are TGTGCCAGCAGCTTGAAAGGGCCAGATACGCAGTATTTT.

CDR3 sequence: CASRRSGQADTQYF. The CDR3 nucleotides read TGTGCCAGCAGGAGATCAGGGCAAGCAGATACGCAGTATTTT. The chain employs TRBV6-5 and TRBJ2-3, with D maybe TRBD1 (5 bases). Germline assignment: CDR1 MNHEY and CDR2 SVGAGI. Trimming took 6 bases from V and 4 from J, leaving 14 bases between them. This CDR3 is 14 amino acids long.

The V and J genes are TRBV11-2 and TRBJ2-3, with a weak D call TRBD1 (6 bases). Germline CDR1 SGHAT, CDR2 FQNNGV. V lost 6 bases, J lost 9 bases, and 13 bases lay in between. This CDR3 is 12 amino acids long. The CDR3 sequence is CASRIGQLTQYF. CDR3 bases: TGTGCCAGCAGGATTGGACAGCTAACGCAGTATTTT.

This clone was observed a single time. The chain combines TRBV30 with TRBJ2-2, with D unclear. Between the trimmed V and J ends, which lost 5 bases and 5 bases, there was a span of 15 bases. Germline CDR1 and CDR2: GTSNPN and SVGIG (reference sequence). The CDR3 loop spans 14 amino acids. CDR3 bases: TGTGCCTGGCAACGAACTCTAGGAACCGGGGAGCTGTTTTTT. Its protein product is CAWQRTLGTGELFF.

The rearrangement links TRBV28 to TRBJ2-2, with 8 bases aligning to TRBD2. Germline CDR1 and CDR2: MDHEN and SYDVKM. CDR3 length equals 17 residues. V shed 2 bases and J 5 bases; nucleotides not matched to a gene: 10. The CDR3 coding sequence is TGTGCCAGCAGTTTAAAACCCGGGGGGGCGTTTACCGGGGAGCTGTTTTTT. It yields the protein CASSLKPGGAFTGELFF.

The chain recombines TRBV2 with TRBJ2-4, with D uncertain. V lost 6 bases to trimming and J lost 4 bases, with 4 bases between them. The CDR3 has 11 residues. Germline values: CDR1 SNHLY, CDR2 FYNNEI. CDR3 protein: CASRAKNIQYF. CDR3 DNA sequence: TGTGCCAGCAGGGCAAAAAACATTCAGTACTTC.

This rearrangement joins TRBV10-3 to TRBJ1-5, with D maybe TRBD1 (6 bases). Germline assignment: CDR1 ENHRY and CDR2 SYGVKD. This CDR3 has 14 residues. Deletions cut 10 bases from V and 2 bases from J, with 15 bases between. The CDR3 DNA reads TGTGCCACCGGGGGGGCTGAAGGCAATCAGCCCCAGCATTTT. It is translated as CATGGAEGNQPQHF.

This clone was detected once. The V and J genes are TRBV5-5 and TRBJ1-2; no reliable D call. Deletions cut 4 bases from V and 8 bases from J, with 15 bases between. The CDR3 length is 13 residues. The germline gives CDR1 SGHKS, CDR2 YYEKEE (reference sequence). The CDR3 region is CASSPLHGEGYTF. CDR3 in DNA: TGTGCCAGCAGCCCCCTGCATGGGGAGGGCTACACCTTC.

This clone showed up just once. The CDR3: CASSQVGNEQFF. CDR3 coding DNA: TGCGCCAGCAGCCAAGTAGGCAATGAGCAGTTCTTC. J is TRBJ2-1 and V is TRBV4-1; D is unresolved. V lost 1 base and J 6 bases, leaving 4 bases between the germline ends. The CDR3 sequence is 12 residues long. Germline-derived CDR1 and CDR2 are MGHRA and YSYEKL.

The chain has TRBV30 and TRBJ1-3, with TRBD1 as a possible D gene (5 bases). Looked up from germline, CDR1 is GTSNPN and CDR2 is SVGIG (reference sequence). This CDR3 has 13 residues. Trimming cost V 4 bases and J 4 bases, with 11 bases left between them. The CDR3 region has the DNA TGTGCCTGGAATGGGGACGGAGGAAACACCATATATTTT. This codes for CAWNGDGGNTIYF.

The chain is built from TRBV6-5 and TRBJ2-7, with a tentative D call TRBD2 (5 bases). The V gene's germline CDR1 is MNHEY and CDR2 SVGAGI. Trimming stripped 6 bases from V and 0 bases from J, with 9 bases between. This CDR3 is built from 13 residues. CDR3 sequence reads: CASRRVNSYEQYF. CDR3 nucleotides: TGTGCCAGCAGGAGGGTTAACTCCTACGAGCAGTACTTC.

The chain carries TRBV11-2 and TRBJ2-7; a weak D match, TRBD2 (7 bases). CDR1 SGHAT and CDR2 FQNNGV come from the germline V gene. The CDR3 length is 15 residues. The V and J ends lost 2 bases and 6 bases respectively, with 17 bases between them. CDR3 protein: CASSLLTGGPFEQYF. In nucleotides, the CDR3 is TGTGCCAGCAGCTTATTAACGGGGGGCCCGTTCGAGCAGTACTTC.

The genes are TRBV12-2 and TRBJ1-2; the D call in the table, TRBD1, was not verified against the DNA. TRBV12-2 is assigned pseudogene status. The CDR3 sequence is 15 residues long. The CDR3 region is CASRSRGRPNYGYTF. The CDR3 DNA reads as TGTGCAAGTCGTAGCAGGGGGCGGCCCAACTATGGCTACACCTTC.

This chain joins TRBV13 and TRBJ1-2; D perhaps matches TRBD1 (5 bases). CDR3 length: 12 residues. The germline V gene has CDR1 PRHDT and CDR2 FYEKMQ (reference sequence). Between the trimmed V and J ends, which lost 4 bases and 6 bases, there was a span of 9 bases. The CDR3: CASSYTGNGYTF. The CDR3 nucleotides are TGTGCCAGCAGCTATACAGGAAATGGCTACACCTTC.

The chain recombines TRBV10-3 with TRBJ2-7, with TRBD1 matching over 8 bases. Germline V gene data show CDR1 as ENHRY and CDR2 as SYGVKD. J was trimmed by 5 bases and V by 5 bases; bases with no gene match: 5. The CDR3 length is 13 residues. As DNA, the CDR3 is TGTGCCATCAGTCACGTGGACAGGGACGAGCAGTACTTC. This sequence encodes CAISHVDRDEQYF.

The chain is built from TRBV7-2 and TRBJ2-7; 11 nucleotides match TRBD2. The J segment lost 7 bases and the V segment lost 5 bases, leaving 10 bases of the junction unmatched. Germline V CDR1 and CDR2: SGHTA, FQGNSA. The CDR3 covers 15 residues. CDR3 sequence reads: CASSLQTSGTGEQYF. CDR3 DNA sequence: TGTGCCAGCAGCCTTCAGACTAGCGGGACGGGAGAGCAGTACTTC.